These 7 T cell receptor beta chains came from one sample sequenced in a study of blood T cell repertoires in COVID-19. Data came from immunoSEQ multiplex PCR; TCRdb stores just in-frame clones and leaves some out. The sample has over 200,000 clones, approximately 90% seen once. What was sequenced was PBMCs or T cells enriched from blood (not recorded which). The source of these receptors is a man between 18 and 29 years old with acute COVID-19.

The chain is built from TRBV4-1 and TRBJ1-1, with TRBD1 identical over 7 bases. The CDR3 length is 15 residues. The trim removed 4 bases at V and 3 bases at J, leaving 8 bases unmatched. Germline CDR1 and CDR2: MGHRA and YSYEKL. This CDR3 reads CASSPGKGGHTEAFF. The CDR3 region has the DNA TGCGCCAGCAGCCCCGGAAAAGGGGGCCACACTGAAGCTTTCTTT.

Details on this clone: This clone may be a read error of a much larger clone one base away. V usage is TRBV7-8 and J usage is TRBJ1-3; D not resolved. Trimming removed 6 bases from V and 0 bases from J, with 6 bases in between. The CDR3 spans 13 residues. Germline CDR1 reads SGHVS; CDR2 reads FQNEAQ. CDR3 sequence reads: CASRLSSGNTIYF. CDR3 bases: TGTGCCAGCAGACTGAGCTCTGGAAACACCATATATTTT.

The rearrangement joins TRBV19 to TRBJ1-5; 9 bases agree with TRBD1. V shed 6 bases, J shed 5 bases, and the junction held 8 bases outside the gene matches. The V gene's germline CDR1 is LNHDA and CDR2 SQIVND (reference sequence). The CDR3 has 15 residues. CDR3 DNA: TGTGCCAGTAGACCGGGACAGGGAAGCTATCAGCCCCAGCATTTT. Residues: CASRPGQGSYQPQHF.

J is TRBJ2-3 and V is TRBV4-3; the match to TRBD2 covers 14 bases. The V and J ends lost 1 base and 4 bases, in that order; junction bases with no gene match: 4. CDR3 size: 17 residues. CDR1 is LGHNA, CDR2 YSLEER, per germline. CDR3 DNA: TGCGCCAGCAGCCAAGCGGGACTAGCGGGAGTGGCAGATACGCAGTATTTT. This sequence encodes CASSQAGLAGVADTQYF.

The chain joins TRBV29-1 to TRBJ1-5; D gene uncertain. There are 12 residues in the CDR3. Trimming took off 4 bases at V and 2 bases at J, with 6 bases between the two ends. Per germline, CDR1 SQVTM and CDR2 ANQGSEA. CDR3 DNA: TGCAGCGTTGCACACGGCAATCAGCCCCAGCATTTT. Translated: CSVAHGNQPQHF.

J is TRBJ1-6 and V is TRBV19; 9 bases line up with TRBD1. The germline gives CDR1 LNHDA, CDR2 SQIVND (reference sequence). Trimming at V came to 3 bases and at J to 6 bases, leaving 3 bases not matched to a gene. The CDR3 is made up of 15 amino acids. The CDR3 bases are TGTGCCAGTAGTATCAAGGACAGGGGTAATTCACCCCTCCACTTT. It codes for CASSIKDRGNSPLHF.

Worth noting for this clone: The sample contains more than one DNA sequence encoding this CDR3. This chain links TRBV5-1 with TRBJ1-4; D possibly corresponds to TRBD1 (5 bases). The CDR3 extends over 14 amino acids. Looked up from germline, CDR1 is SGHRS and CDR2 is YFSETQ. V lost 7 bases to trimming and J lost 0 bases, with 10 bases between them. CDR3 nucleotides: TGCGCCAGCCGCGGAGGGGCAACTAATGAAAAACTGTTTTTT. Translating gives CASRGGATNEKLFF.